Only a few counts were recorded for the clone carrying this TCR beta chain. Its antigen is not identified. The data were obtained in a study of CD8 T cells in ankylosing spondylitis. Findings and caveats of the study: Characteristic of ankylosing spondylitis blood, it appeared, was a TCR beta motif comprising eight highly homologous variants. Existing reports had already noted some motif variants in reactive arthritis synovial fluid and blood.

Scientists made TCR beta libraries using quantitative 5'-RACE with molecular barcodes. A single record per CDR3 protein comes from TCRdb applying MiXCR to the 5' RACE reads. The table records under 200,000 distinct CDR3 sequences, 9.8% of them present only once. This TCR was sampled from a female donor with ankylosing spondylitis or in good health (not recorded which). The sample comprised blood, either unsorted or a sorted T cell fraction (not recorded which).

The CDR3 loop reads CASSQDQAANTEAFF. Here the CDR3 DNA reads TGCGCCAGCAGCCAAGATCAGGCAGCGAACACTGAAGCTTTCTTT. This rearrangement joins TRBV4-3 to TRBJ1-1; D not certain. With 0 bases removed from V and 1 base from J, the gap between germline ends came to 9 bases. The CDR3 has 15 amino acids. Germline loops: CDR1 LGHNA, CDR2 YSLEER.